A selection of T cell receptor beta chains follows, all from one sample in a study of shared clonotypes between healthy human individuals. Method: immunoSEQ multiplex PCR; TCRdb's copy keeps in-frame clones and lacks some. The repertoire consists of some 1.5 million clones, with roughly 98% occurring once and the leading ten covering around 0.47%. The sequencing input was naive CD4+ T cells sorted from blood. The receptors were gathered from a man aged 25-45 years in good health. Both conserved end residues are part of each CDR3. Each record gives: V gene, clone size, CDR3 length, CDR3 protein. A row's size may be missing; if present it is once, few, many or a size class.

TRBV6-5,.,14,CASRHHRETYGYTF
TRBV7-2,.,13,CASRLIGSETQYF
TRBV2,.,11,CASGVGTTPFF
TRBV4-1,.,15,CASSQEGTRSYEQYF
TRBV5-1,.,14,CASSSRAGDEKLFF
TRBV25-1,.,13,CASSELHGVGYTF
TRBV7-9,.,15,CASSLHRQGPQEQFF
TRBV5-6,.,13,CASSSGIGNTIYF
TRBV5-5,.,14,CASSTRDYSYEQYF
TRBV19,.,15,CASRDTGLGNQPQHF
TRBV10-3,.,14,CAISDPLRGREAFF
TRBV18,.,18,CASSRWTSGSHTDNEQFF
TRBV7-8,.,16,CASSLVGGVGGNTIYF
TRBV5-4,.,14,CASSWERERNEQFF
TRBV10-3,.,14,CASTPGNSNQPQHF
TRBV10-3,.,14,CAISESYKNTEAFF
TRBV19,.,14,CASSTLVVGNEQFF
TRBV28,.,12,CASSHKSYEQYF
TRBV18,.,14,CASSPFTRGYEQYF
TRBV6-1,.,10,CASIGDGYTF
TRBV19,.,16,CASSSHGGGSGNTIYF
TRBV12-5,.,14,CASGQGTGKNIQYF
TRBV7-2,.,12,CASSPSGDTIYF
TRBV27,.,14,CASLRTASSYEQYF
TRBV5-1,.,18,CASSSRATSGGGTGELFF
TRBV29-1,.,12,CSVGGDAYEQYF
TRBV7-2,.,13,CASSLGHTDTQYF
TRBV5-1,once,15,CASSQGQGSLYEQYF
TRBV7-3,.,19,CASSFPGLAGYLAKNIQYF
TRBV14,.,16,CASSQEEYGLYNEQFF
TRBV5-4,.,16,CASSLGTSGSTDTQYF
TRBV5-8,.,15,CASSLEGYRTDTQYF
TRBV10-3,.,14,CAITGTSGYNEQFF
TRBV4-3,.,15,CASSPRHRVNYGYTF
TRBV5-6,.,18,CASSLVSGRNVRYNEQFF
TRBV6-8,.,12,CASSYSWPALFF
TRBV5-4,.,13,CASSLASGYEQYF
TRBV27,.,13,CASSSRVSYGYTF
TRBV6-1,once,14,CASPDLSSGNTIYF
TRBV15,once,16,CATSREGTTRPGELFF
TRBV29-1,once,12,CSVPPVSYEQYF
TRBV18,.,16,CASSPPGLEFSNEQFF